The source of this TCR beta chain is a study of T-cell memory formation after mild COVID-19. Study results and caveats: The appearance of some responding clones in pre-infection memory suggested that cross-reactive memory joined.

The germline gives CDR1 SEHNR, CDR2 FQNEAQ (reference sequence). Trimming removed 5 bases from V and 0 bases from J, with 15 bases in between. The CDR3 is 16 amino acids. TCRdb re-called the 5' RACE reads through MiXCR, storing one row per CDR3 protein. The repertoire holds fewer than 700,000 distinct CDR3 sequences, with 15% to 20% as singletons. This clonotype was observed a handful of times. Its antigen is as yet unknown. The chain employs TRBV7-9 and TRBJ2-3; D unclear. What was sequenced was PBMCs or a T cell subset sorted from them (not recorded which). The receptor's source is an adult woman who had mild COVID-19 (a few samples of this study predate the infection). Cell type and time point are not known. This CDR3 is CASSPRNGRSTDTQYF. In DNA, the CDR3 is TGTGCCAGCAGCCCGAGAAACGGTCGGAGCACAGATACGCAGTATTTT. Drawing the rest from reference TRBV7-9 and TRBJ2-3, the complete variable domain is DTGVSQNPRHKITKRGQNVTFRCDPISEHNRLYWYRQTLGQGPEFLTYFQNEAQLEKSRLLSDRFSAERPKGSFSTLEIQRTEQGDSAMYLCASSPRNGRSTDTQYFGPGTRLTVL.